This TCR beta chain originates from a study of blood T cell repertoires in COVID-19 (dated by TCRdb to the early 2020s). Context from the whole study: Samples covering the acute and convalescent phases of COVID-19 were provided by collaborators in the United States, Italy and Spain. Subjects who had been exposed to COVID-19, were actively infected with it, or had recovered from it provided the deeply sampled blood TCRbeta repertoires that made up the dataset. The samples were drawn from the first 160 participants of the ongoing ImmuneRACE study and from 950 to 1,500 subjects provided by 6 global collaborators. The sample metadata nearly always contained a de-identified subject ID, COVID-19 status, age in years and sex. Where HLA class I and class II types were available, the types were taken from metadata supplied by the sample provider, not from assay-based typing. The material from the prospective study consisted of cDNA or gDNA derived from T cells, B-cell-depleted T cells, or PBMCs. The repertoires were made available in a free public database intended to serve as a resource for research on the immune response to SARS-CoV-2. Broader findings and caveats from the paper: Clinical and demographic metadata were provided uncurated, with the amount varying by source and participant.

The CDR3 runs 16 amino acids, cysteine and phenylalanine included. Of the read, only the CDR3 DNA is kept; its 48 bases are in frame from base 1. Looking up the germline V gene yields CDR1 SNHLY and CDR2 FYNNEI. Germline trimming amounts to 7 bases on V and 1 base on J, with 10 as the count of junction bases outside the gene matches. Another Seattle source contributed samples from volunteer blood donors who had recovered from COVID-19. Each collaborating institution followed its own protocols to collect whole blood in K2EDTA tubes. Collaborator samples were shipped for TCRbeta analysis as frozen whole blood, isolated PBMCs, or DNA extracted from either sample type. TCRbeta CDR3 regions were amplified from genomic DNA using the immunoSEQ Assay, a bias-controlled multiplex PCR. Concerning the study's data processing: Within the assay, amplification of reference gene primers was used to estimate how many nucleated cells each sample contained. To quantify the absolute abundance of each unique TCRbeta CDR3 rearrangement, sequence reads were collapsed and filtered. Productive Simpson clonality was computed per sample as the square root of Simpson's diversity index over productive rearrangements. TCRdb obtained this table from immuneACCESS and retained in-frame rearrangements with V and J assigned. These tables miss some clones; where compared with another copy, unresolved V genes account for less than half of the shortfall, and the remainder is unexplained. The V and J calls and clone size were taken over from that table, and D and trimming were inferred from the DNA. Within this sample are about 190,000 clones, with roughly 90% of them counted one time only. The top ten constitute around 5.9% of the sample.

Worth noting for this clone: This receptor's antigen is unknown. It has no much larger one-base neighbor in the sample; base qualities were not kept.

The sample taken for sequencing was peripheral blood. The receptor was isolated from a woman in her 40s who had recovered from COVID-19. This chain joins TRBV2 to TRBJ2-1; 7 bases in the middle match TRBD2. The CDR3 protein is CASMSQRGSSYNEQFF. The DNA is as follows: TGTGCCAGCATGAGTCAGCGGGGCAGTTCCTACAATGAGCAGTTCTTC.